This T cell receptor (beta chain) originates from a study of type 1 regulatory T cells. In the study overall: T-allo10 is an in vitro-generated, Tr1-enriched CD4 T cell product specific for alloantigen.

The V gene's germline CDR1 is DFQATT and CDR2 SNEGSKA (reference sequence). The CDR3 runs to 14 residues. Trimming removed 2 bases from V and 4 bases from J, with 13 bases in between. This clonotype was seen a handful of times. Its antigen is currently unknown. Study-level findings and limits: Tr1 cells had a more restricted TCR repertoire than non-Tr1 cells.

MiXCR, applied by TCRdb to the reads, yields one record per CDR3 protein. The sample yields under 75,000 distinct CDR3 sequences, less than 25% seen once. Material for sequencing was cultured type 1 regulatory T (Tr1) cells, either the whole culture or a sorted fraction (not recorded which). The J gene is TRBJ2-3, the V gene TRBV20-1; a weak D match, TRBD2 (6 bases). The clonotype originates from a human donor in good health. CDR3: CSARRPGVSDTQYF. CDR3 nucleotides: TGCAGTGCTAGACGCCCGGGAGTATCAGATACGCAGTATTTT.